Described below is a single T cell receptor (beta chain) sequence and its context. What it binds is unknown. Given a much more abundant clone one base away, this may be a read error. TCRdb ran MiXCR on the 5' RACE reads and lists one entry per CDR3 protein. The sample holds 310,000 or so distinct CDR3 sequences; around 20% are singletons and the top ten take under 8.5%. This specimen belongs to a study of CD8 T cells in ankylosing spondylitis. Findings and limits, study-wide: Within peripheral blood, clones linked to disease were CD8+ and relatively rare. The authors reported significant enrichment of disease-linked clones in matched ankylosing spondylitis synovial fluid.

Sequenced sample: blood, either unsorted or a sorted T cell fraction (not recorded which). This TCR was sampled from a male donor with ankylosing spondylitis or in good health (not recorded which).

DNA of the CDR3: TGTACCAGCAGGCTAATAACTGAAGCTTTCTTT. It codes for CTSRLITEAFF. The rearrangement links TRBV12-3 or TRBV12-4 to TRBJ1-1; the D is unclear. CDR3 length: 11 residues.